The 10 T cell receptor beta chains presented below share a single source sample, sequenced in a study of shared T cell receptors in the human thymus. Profiled with immunoSEQ multiplex PCR; TCRdb holds only in-frame clones, not every one. The data contain some 700,000 clones, 85% to 90% of them seen just once; the ten biggest clones take up 0.0095% to 0.013%. These data also featured in a second study, about human thymus T cells.

The sequenced sample was thymocytes. The receptors stem from a boy under two years old with a congenital heart defect.

The V call is TRBV19, the J call TRBJ1-5; D not resolved. The V end was cut by 5 bases, the J end by 0 bases, with 17 bases between. Germline V CDR1 and CDR2: LNHDA, SQIVND (reference sequence). This CDR3 comprises 17 residues. The CDR3 region is CASSLEGAIYSNQPQHF. In DNA form, the CDR3 reads TGTGCCAGTAGTCTGGAGGGAGCAATTTATAGCAATCAGCCCCAGCATTTT. Full variable domain (missing parts from reference TRBV19 and TRBJ1-5): DGGITQSPKYLFRKEGQNVTLSCEQNLNHDAMYWYRQDPGQGLRLIYYSQIVNDFQKGDIAEGYSVSREKKESFPLTVTSAQKNPTAFYLCASSLEGAIYSNQPQHFGDGTRLSIL.

V and J are TRBV11-2 and TRBJ2-7; D unclear. Germline-derived CDR1 and CDR2 are SGHAT and FQNNGV. This CDR3 has 15 residues. Trimming took off 0 bases at V and 3 bases at J, with 12 bases between the two ends. For the CDR3, the DNA is TGTGCCAGCAGCTTAGATTCCAGGTGGGTCTACGAGCAGTACTTC. It translates to CASSLDSRWVYEQYF.

The V call is TRBV14, the J call TRBJ1-2; D may be TRBD1 (6 bases). Germline-derived CDR1 and CDR2 are SGHDN and FVKESK. V was clipped by 3 bases and J by 4 bases, with 12 bases between them. The CDR3 extends over 14 amino acids. The CDR3 protein is CASSQSPGAYGYTF. CDR3 sequence (DNA): TGTGCCAGCAGCCAGTCTCCAGGGGCCTATGGCTACACCTTC.

The V call is TRBV29-1, the J call TRBJ2-7, with D possibly matching TRBD2 (6 bases). Germline V lookup: CDR1 SQVTM, CDR2 ANQGSEA. The CDR3 has 15 residues. V lost 1 base to trimming and J lost 3 bases, with 16 bases between them. The CDR3 here is CSVEVPLWGDYEQYF. The CDR3 coding sequence is TGCAGCGTTGAAGTCCCCCTGTGGGGGGACTACGAGCAGTACTTC.

The chain recombines TRBV25-1 with TRBJ2-1, with TRBD2 identical over 7 bases. With V trimmed by 5 bases and J by 4 bases, 11 bases remained unmatched. This CDR3 has 16 residues. From germline, CDR1 is MGHDK and CDR2 SYGVNS. The CDR3 here is CASSPGGGVEYNEQFF. The CDR3 DNA reads as TGTGCCAGCAGTCCGGGAGGCGGCGTCGAGTACAATGAGCAGTTCTTC.

The chain uses TRBV19 and TRBJ2-7; 8 bases are a match to TRBD1. V shed 6 bases, J shed 3 bases, and the junction held 4 bases outside the gene matches. From germline, CDR1 is LNHDA and CDR2 SQIVND (reference sequence). The CDR3 consists of 13 residues. The CDR3 sequence: CASSVQGGYEQYF. CDR3 nucleotides: TGTGCCAGTAGCGTACAGGGGGGCTACGAGCAGTACTTC. Drawing the rest from reference TRBV19 and TRBJ2-7, the complete variable domain is DGGITQSPKYLFRKEGQNVTLSCEQNLNHDAMYWYRQDPGQGLRLIYYSQIVNDFQKGDIAEGYSVSREKKESFPLTVTSAQKNPTAFYLCASSVQGGYEQYFGPGTRLTVT.

The chain joins TRBV5-6 to TRBJ2-2, with D possibly matching TRBD2 (5 bases). CDR1 and CDR2 from the germline V gene are SGHDT and YYEEEE. The germline V and J ends were trimmed by 1 base and 2 bases, with 9 bases remaining between them. CDR3 length: 15 amino acids. CDR3 region: CASSLSGINTGELFF. In nucleotides, the CDR3 is TGTGCCAGCAGCTTGTCGGGAATCAACACCGGGGAGCTGTTTTTT.

The chain has TRBV6-1 and TRBJ1-5, with D perhaps TRBD1 (5 bases). V was trimmed by 6 bases and J by 3 bases, leaving 15 bases between them. The CDR3 totals 15 residues. Per the germline V gene, CDR1 is MNHNS and CDR2 is SASEGT. This CDR3 reads CASRIIGALNQPQHF. DNA for the CDR3: TGTGCCAGCAGAATTATAGGGGCACTCAATCAGCCCCAGCATTTT.

The V and J genes are TRBV5-1 and TRBJ2-5, with 10 bases matching TRBD2. This CDR3 region has 16 residues. The V and J ends lost 0 bases and 5 bases, in that order; junction bases with no gene match: 7. Germline CDR1 is SGHRS and CDR2 is YFSETQ. CDR3 sequence reads: CASSLGSGRAIETQYF. CDR3 DNA sequence: TGCGCCAGCAGCTTGGGGAGCGGGAGGGCCATCGAGACCCAGTACTTC.

This rearrangement joins TRBV5-4 to TRBJ2-4, with D possibly being TRBD2 (6 bases). The V and J ends lost 4 bases and 6 bases respectively, with 17 bases between them. The CDR3 length is 15 residues. Germline CDR1 SGHNT, CDR2 YYREEE (reference sequence). The CDR3 DNA sequence: TGTGCCAGCAGCCCGCGACGGGAGTTCGGAAACATTCAGTACTTC. Its protein is CASSPRREFGNIQYF.